This T cell receptor beta chain was captured in a study of follicular helper T cells after annual influenza vaccination. Germline trimming cut 3 bases from V and 10 bases from J; bases unmatched to any gene: 7. This CDR3 comprises 15 residues. The germline V gene encodes CDR1 SGDLS and CDR2 YYNGEE. Regarding this clone: The antigen is unknown.

The study's findings and limits: ICOS-CD38- cTfh most often held earlier Day 7 ICOS+CD38+ clones.

The table came from immunoSEQ multiplex PCR; TCRdb's copy has only in-frame clones and leaves some out. The table lists 9,000 to 13,000 clones, less than 80% of them singletons. This TCR came from an adult who received the influenza vaccine. V usage is TRBV9 and J usage is TRBJ1-6; 10 nucleotides match TRBD1. This material consisted of CXCR5- memory CD4+ T cells sorted from blood, taken 6 weeks after influenza vaccination. In DNA form, the CDR3 reads TGTGCCAGCAGCGCGAGCGGGACAGGGGCCTCACCCCTCCACTTT. Protein product: CASSASGTGASPLHF.